The 10 T cell receptor beta chains below come from one sample, sequenced in a study of blood T cell repertoires in COVID-19. Profiled with immunoSEQ multiplex PCR; TCRdb holds only in-frame clones, not every one. The sample holds roughly 86,000 clones; roughly four fifths are singletons and the top ten take 20% to 25%. The sample was peripheral blood. These receptor sequences come from a human donor in a cohort sampled during active COVID-19.

CDR3: CASSSVRPGAKSGNTIYF. The DNA of the CDR3 is TGCGCCAGCAGCTCCGTGCGGCCAGGGGCTAAATCTGGAAACACCATATATTTT. This chain links TRBV5-1 with TRBJ1-3; weak D call: TRBD1 (6 bases). The germline V gene encodes CDR1 SGHRS and CDR2 YFSETQ. V was trimmed by 3 bases and J by 1 base, leaving 20 bases between them. The CDR3 sequence is 18 residues long.

This sequence joins TRBV5-1 and TRBJ2-5; 7 bases map to TRBD1. CDR1 SGHRS and CDR2 YFSETQ come from the germline V gene. Trimming cost V 3 bases and J 2 bases; bases outside gene matches: 7. The CDR3 spans 15 residues. Here the CDR3 DNA reads TGCGCCAGCAGCTCACTTACAGGGGTTCAAGAGACCCAGTACTTC. It encodes CASSSLTGVQETQYF.

The J gene is TRBJ1-3, the V gene TRBV5-6; D is uncertain. V gave up 5 bases and J gave up 0 bases, with 9 bases separating them. The length of the CDR3 is 14 residues. Germline V gives CDR1 SGHDT, CDR2 YYEEEE. In nucleotides, the CDR3 is TGTGCCAGCAGTACGGTCCTCTCTGGAAACACCATATATTTT. Encoded protein: CASSTVLSGNTIYF.

The V call is TRBV3-1 (or the pseudogene TRBV3-2), the J call TRBJ1-4; D might be TRBD1 (6 bases). This CDR3 comprises 15 residues. In germline, CDR1 is LGHDT, CDR2 YNNKEL (reference sequence). Trimming took 4 bases from V and 5 from J, leaving 14 bases between them. The CDR3 here is CASSLRQARNEKLFF. The CDR3 DNA reads TGTGCCAGCAGCCTCCGACAGGCAAGAAATGAAAAACTGTTTTTT.

This clone was picked up one time. The gene calls are TRBV3-1 (or the pseudogene TRBV3-2) and TRBJ1-1; TRBD1 is a possible D gene (6 bases). This CDR3 has 16 amino acids. V lost 0 bases and J 6 bases, leaving 17 bases between the germline ends. The germline V gene encodes CDR1 LGHDT and CDR2 YNNKEL (reference sequence). The CDR3 DNA follows: TGTGCCAGCAGCCAAGAATCCCACCCGGGGGGCCCTGAAGCTTTCTTT. Protein: CASSQESHPGGPEAFF.

V and J are TRBV7-2 and TRBJ1-6, with a tentative D call TRBD1 (5 bases). There are 15 residues in the CDR3. Trimming removed 3 bases at V and 8 bases at J, with 14 bases between. CDR1 is SGHTA and CDR2 is FQGNSA in the germline V gene. The CDR3 loop is CASSFPGGGDSPLHF. For the CDR3, the DNA is TGTGCCAGCAGCTTTCCCGGCGGGGGTGATTCACCCCTCCACTTT.

V and J are TRBV28 and TRBJ1-6, with a tentative D call TRBD1 (6 bases). V was shortened by 6 bases and J by 8 bases, with 14 bases between the two germline ends. The CDR3 runs to 14 residues. CDR1 and CDR2 (germline): MDHEN, SYDVKM. The CDR3 loop reads CASRTTGPYSPLHF. The DNA of the CDR3 is TGTGCCAGCAGGACTACAGGGCCCTATTCACCCCTCCACTTT.

The V and J genes are TRBV6-6 and TRBJ2-1; TRBD2 matches at 10 bases. The CDR3 has 14 residues. The V segment lost 6 bases and the J segment 5 bases; nucleotides outside the gene matches: 4. The germline gives CDR1 MNHNY, CDR2 SVGAGI (reference sequence). The CDR3 bases are TGTGCCAGCAGCCGCACTAGCGGGGACAATGAGCAGTTCTTC. It encodes CASSRTSGDNEQFF.

The chain carries TRBV5-1 and TRBJ2-3, with 7 bases identical to TRBD1. The V and J ends lost 3 bases and 2 bases, in that order; junction bases with no gene match: 6. Germline CDR1 SGHRS, CDR2 YFSETQ. This CDR3 region has 15 residues. In nucleotides, the CDR3 is TGCGCCAGCAGCTCAGGGACAGCTTACACAGATACGCAGTATTTT. Translation: CASSSGTAYTDTQYF.

The rearrangement links TRBV29-1 to TRBJ1-2; unclear D gene. Germline CDR1 is SQVTM and CDR2 is ANQGSEA. V shed 1 base and J shed 2 bases, with 5 bases lying between them. The CDR3 runs 12 residues. The CDR3 reads CSVEGHNYGYTF. CDR3 nucleotide sequence: TGCAGCGTTGAAGGGCACAACTATGGCTACACCTTC.